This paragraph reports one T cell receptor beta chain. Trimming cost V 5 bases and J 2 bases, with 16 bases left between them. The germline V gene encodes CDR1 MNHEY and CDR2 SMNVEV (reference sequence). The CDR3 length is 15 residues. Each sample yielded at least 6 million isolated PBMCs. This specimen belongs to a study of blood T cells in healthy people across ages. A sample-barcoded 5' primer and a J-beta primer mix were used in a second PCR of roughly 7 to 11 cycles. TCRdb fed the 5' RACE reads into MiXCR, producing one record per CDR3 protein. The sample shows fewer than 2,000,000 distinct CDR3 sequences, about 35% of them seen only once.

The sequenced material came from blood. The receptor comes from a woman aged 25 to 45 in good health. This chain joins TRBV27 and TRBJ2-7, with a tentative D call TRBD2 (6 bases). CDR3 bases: TGTGCCAGCAGTCTCATGGCGACTAGGCCCTACGAGCAGTACTTC. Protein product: CASSLMATRPYEQYF.